These T cell receptor beta chains were read from a single sample in a study of blood T cells in healthy people across ages. MiXCR was run by TCRdb on the 5' RACE reads, yielding one entry per CDR3 protein. The sample shows fewer than 700,000 distinct CDR3 sequences, 40% to 45% of them seen only once. The sample consisted of blood. These receptors were collected from a man at least 80 years old in good health. Both conserved end residues are part of each CDR3. The D gene is left open where the match is weak. Size is stated for part of the rows, as once, few or many counts, or as a class when the clone is expanded.

NA	NA	TRBJ1-5	TRBV6-2/TRBV6-3	CASSSGPLWKPQHF	TGTGCCAGCAGCTCGGGACCGCTCTGGAAGCCCCAGCATTTT
once	TRBD1	TRBJ2-7	TRBV28	CASSLSGGIGEQYF	TGTGCCAGCAGTTTGTCAGGGGGCATAGGCGAGCAGTACTTC
NA	NA	TRBJ2-6	TRBV7-2	CASSLGSSPNSGANVLTF	TGTGCCAGCAGCTTAGGATCTAGCCCCAACTCTGGGGCCAACGTCCTGACTTTC
NA	TRBD2	TRBJ2-1	TRBV7-9	CASSLGGLGYNEQFF	TGTGCCAGCAGCTTAGGTGGACTAGGGTACAATGAGCAGTTCTTC
NA	TRBD2	TRBJ2-3	TRBV10-1	CASSEGGDTDTQYF	TGCGCCAGCAGTGAGGGGGGGGACACAGATACGCAGTATTTT
few	NA	TRBJ2-1	TRBV6-2/TRBV6-3	CASELYNEQFF	TGTGCCAGCGAGTTGTACAATGAGCAGTTCTTC
once	NA	TRBJ2-1	TRBV5-1	CASSLAARRYNEQFF	TGCGCCAGCAGCTTGGCCGCTCGGAGATACAATGAGCAGTTCTTC
few	TRBD2	TRBJ2-3	TRBV7-2	CASKRGTSGRASRDTQYF	TGTGCCAGCAAACGAGGGACTAGCGGGAGGGCCTCACGAGATACGCAGTATTTT
NA	NA	TRBJ2-3	TRBV7-2	CASSLGLPGTDTQYF	TGTGCCAGCAGCTTAGGACTACCCGGCACAGATACGCAGTATTTT
few	TRBD2	TRBJ2-2	TRBV10-1	CASSELGGHRETGELFF	TGTGCCAGCAGTGAGCTGGGAGGGCATAGGGAGACCGGGGAGCTGTTTTTT
NA	TRBD1	TRBJ1-5	TRBV4-2	CASSQDSGRGDNQPQHF	TGTGCCAGCAGCCAAGATTCGGGCAGGGGGGATAATCAGCCCCAGCATTTT
few	NA	TRBJ2-5	TRBV4-3	CASSRRGGSTETQYF	TGCGCCAGCAGCCGGAGAGGGGGATCGACGGAGACCCAGTACTTC
NA	NA	TRBJ1-2	TRBV4-2	CASSPSGKGVYGYTF	TGTGCCAGCAGCCCCTCCGGGAAGGGGGTCTATGGCTACACCTTC
NA	NA	TRBJ2-3	TRBV20-1	CSAPGLTADTQYF	TGCAGTGCACCGGGACTCACGGCCGATACGCAGTATTTT
many	TRBD2	TRBJ2-1	TRBV20-1	CSATPWGTSGIDEQFF	TGCAGTGCAACCCCGTGGGGGACTAGCGGGATCGATGAGCAGTTCTTC
NA	NA	TRBJ1-2	TRBV20-1	CSAHTVNYGYTF	TGCAGTGCCCACACAGTTAACTATGGCTACACCTTC
few	TRBD1	TRBJ2-7	TRBV6-2/TRBV6-3	CASSSLGTGYNEQYF	TGTGCCAGCAGTTCTCTCGGGACAGGGTACAATGAGCAGTACTTC
few	TRBD1	TRBJ2-1	TRBV7-2	CASSLRDRGYYNEQFF	TGTGCCAGCAGCCTCCGGGACAGGGGGTACTACAATGAGCAGTTCTTC
NA	NA	TRBJ2-4	TRBV6-2/TRBV6-3	CASSYSSAGMGDIQYF	TGTGCCAGCAGTTACTCCTCCGCCGGGATGGGAGACATTCAGTACTTC
many	NA	TRBJ2-3	TRBV29-1	CSGRRSFTDTQYF	TGCAGCGGCCGCCGCTCGTTCACAGATACGCAGTATTTT
NA	NA	TRBJ2-2	TRBV14	CASSQDYNVFTGELFF	TGTGCCAGCAGCCAAGACTATAACGTTTTCACCGGGGAGCTGTTTTTT
few	NA	TRBJ2-3	TRBV7-6	CASSFWLGGTDTQYF	TGTGCCAGCAGCTTTTGGCTTGGGGGCACAGATACGCAGTATTTT
once	NA	TRBJ2-5	TRBV7-2	CASSLGTGHNEQYF	TGTGCCAGCAGCTTAGGTACAGGGCACAATGAGCAGTACTTC
few	TRBD2	TRBJ2-5	TRBV4-2	CASSQGTGTSGQETQYF	TGTGCCAGCAGCCAGGGAACCGGGACTAGCGGACAAGAGACCCAGTACTTC
NA	TRBD1	TRBJ1-3	TRBV28	CASSPRQGGVSGNTIYF	TGTGCCAGCAGTCCCCGGCAGGGGGGTGTCTCTGGAAACACCATATATTTT
few	NA	TRBJ1-6	TRBV9	CASSVDAGARVYNSPLHF	TGTGCCAGCAGCGTAGATGCGGGCGCTCGCGTCTATAATTCACCCCTCCACTTT
many	NA	TRBJ1-2	TRBV25-1	CASSAGVVYGYTF	TGTGCCAGCAGTGCCGGGGTTGTCTATGGCTACACCTTC
NA	NA	TRBJ2-3	TRBV3-1	CASSQDSGGLSTDTQYF	TGTGCCAGCAGCCAAGATAGCGGAGGCCTTAGCACAGATACGCAGTATTTT
few	NA	TRBJ1-3	TRBV20-1	CSASRGSFSGNTIYF	TGCAGTGCTAGTCGGGGCAGCTTCTCTGGAAACACCATATATTTT
NA	NA	TRBJ2-5	TRBV5-1	CASSRGTDLQETQYF	TGCGCCAGCAGCCGCGGGACAGATCTACAAGAGACCCAGTACTTC
NA	NA	TRBJ2-7	TRBV30	CAWSWLGRDDEQYF	TGTGCCTGGAGTTGGCTAGGCCGTGACGACGAGCAGTACTTC
NA	NA	TRBJ2-5	TRBV6-5	CASSYSPDSQETQYF	TGTGCCAGCAGTTACTCTCCGGACAGCCAAGAGACCCAGTACTTC
few	NA	TRBJ2-1	TRBV5-1	CASSPITGTDEQFF	TGCGCCAGCAGCCCTATTACGGGGACCGATGAGCAGTTCTTC
NA	NA	TRBJ2-5	TRBV19	CASSGTGPESLQETQYF	TGTGCCAGTAGTGGCACAGGACCCGAGAGTCTCCAAGAGACCCAGTACTTC
many	TRBD2	TRBJ2-1	TRBV25-1	CASSSLADAYNEQFF	TGTGCCAGCAGTTCCCTAGCGGATGCCTACAATGAGCAGTTCTTC
NA	TRBD2	TRBJ2-5	TRBV7-9	CASSLTSGTEQYF	TGTGCCAGCAGCTTAACTAGCGGGACTGAGCAGTACTTC
NA	NA	TRBJ2-7	TRBV7-2	CASSFGGWREQYF	TGTGCCAGCAGCTTTGGGGGGTGGCGCGAGCAGTACTTC
NA	TRBD1	TRBJ2-7	TRBV7-2	CASTFLDRDNYEQYF	TGTGCCAGCACCTTTCTCGACAGGGATAACTACGAGCAGTACTTC
few	TRBD2	TRBJ2-3	TRBV20-1	CSATSGQTSTDTQYF	TGCAGTGCTACTAGCGGGCAGACTAGCACAGATACGCAGTATTTT
few	NA	TRBJ2-7	TRBV9	CASSGSGGVDYEQYF	TGTGCCAGCAGCGGATCTGGCGGAGTTGACTACGAGCAGTACTTC
few	NA	TRBJ2-5	TRBV7-2	CASSLDGGVRGETQYF	TGTGCCAGCAGCTTAGATGGGGGAGTCCGGGGGGAGACCCAGTACTTC
few	TRBD1	TRBJ2-7	TRBV7-2	CASSSVGQGVGEQYF	TGTGCCAGCAGCTCCGTGGGACAGGGGGTTGGCGAGCAGTACTTC
NA	TRBD2	TRBJ2-5	TRBV9	CASSAGLASEQYF	TGTGCCAGCAGCGCCGGACTAGCTAGTGAGCAGTACTTC
once	TRBD1	TRBJ1-1	TRBV11-1	CASSPKTGVNTEAFF	TGTGCCAGCAGCCCGAAGACAGGGGTGAACACTGAAGCTTTCTTT
NA	TRBD1	TRBJ1-2	TRBV7-2	CASSLTSNRGQVYGYTF	TGTGCCAGCAGCTTAACCTCTAATAGAGGACAGGTCTATGGCTACACCTTC
few	TRBD2	TRBJ2-7	TRBV10-3	CAISDSGVPQSYEQYF	TGTGCCATCAGTGATAGCGGGGTCCCTCAATCCTACGAGCAGTACTTC
NA	NA	TRBJ2-7	TRBV27	CASRRTGRTYEQYF	TGTGCCAGCAGGCGAACAGGGCGTACCTACGAGCAGTACTTC
few	NA	TRBJ1-5	TRBV20-1	CSARVRGRIDGPQHF	TGCAGTGCTAGAGTTCGGGGCCGGATCGATGGGCCCCAGCATTTT
NA	NA	TRBJ1-2	TRBV4-2	CASSQDRADYGYTF	TGTGCCAGCAGCCAAGATAGGGCGGACTATGGCTACACCTTC
NA	NA	TRBJ2-7	TRBV11-2	CASSLNQGRGYEQYF	TGTGCCAGCAGCTTAAACCAAGGCAGGGGTTACGAGCAGTACTTC
NA	NA	TRBJ2-7	TRBV3-1	CASSQARSSYEQYF	TGTGCCAGCAGCCAAGCTCGGAGCTCCTACGAGCAGTACTTC
NA	TRBD1	TRBJ1-1	TRBV7-2	CASSPQGGQGAFF	TGTGCCAGCAGCCCGCAAGGGGGACAGGGAGCTTTCTTT
NA	TRBD2	TRBJ2-3	TRBV20-1	CSARDPSGGAADTQYF	TGCAGTGCTAGAGATCCTAGCGGAGGGGCCGCAGATACGCAGTATTTT
few	NA	TRBJ1-4	TRBV20-1	CSARPGVNEKLFF	TGCAGTGCTAGACCAGGGGTAAATGAAAAACTGTTTTTT
few	NA	TRBJ2-1	TRBV5-1	CASSTSGSPGNEQFF	TGCGCCAGCAGCACCAGCGGGTCCCCGGGCAATGAGCAGTTCTTC
few	TRBD2	TRBJ2-1	TRBV28	CASSSSSGRATEQFF	TGTGCCAGCAGTTCCTCTAGCGGGAGGGCCACTGAGCAGTTCTTC
NA	NA	TRBJ2-3	TRBV6-2/TRBV6-3	CAGSYSPVQDTQYF	TGTGCCGGCAGTTACAGCCCAGTCCAAGATACGCAGTATTTT
NA	TRBD1	TRBJ2-1	TRBV30	CAWSNTGTGGPGEQFF	TGTGCCTGGAGTAACACCGGGACAGGGGGCCCGGGTGAGCAGTTCTTC
NA	TRBD1	TRBJ2-7	TRBV9	CASSVEGTAYEQYF	TGTGCCAGCAGCGTAGAAGGGACAGCCTACGAGCAGTACTTC
NA	NA	TRBJ2-7	TRBV7-6	CASSLKDSSYEQYF	TGTGCCAGCAGCTTGAAGGACAGCTCCTACGAGCAGTACTTC